Listed here are 8 T cell receptor beta chains from one sample, sequenced in a study of Graves' ophthalmopathy and Graves' hyperthyroidism. Beta-chain TCR CDR3 regions were amplified from RNA transcripts. HTBI primers served in a first-round RT-PCR, which a second-round multiplex PCR followed. TCRdb passed the multiplex PCR reads through MiXCR, listing each CDR3 protein once. The table includes roughly 220,000 distinct CDR3 sequences, 40% to 50% detected once. Sequenced input: peripheral blood. The receptor set was obtained from an adult man with Graves' ophthalmopathy.

The chain carries TRBV9 and TRBJ1-2; D gene unclear. V was pared by 4 bases and J by 7 bases, with 23 bases between. The germline V gene encodes CDR1 SGDLS and CDR2 YYNGEE. The CDR3 covers 16 residues. CDR3: CASSQVPRESKVGYTF. The CDR3 coding sequence is TGTGCCAGCAGCCAAGTTCCACGGGAGTCAAAGGTTGGCTACACCTTC.

This clonotype was found a few times. The gene calls are TRBV19 and TRBJ1-2; tentative D call: TRBD1 (6 bases). Germline V gives CDR1 LNHDA, CDR2 SQIVND (reference sequence). This CDR3 is 13 amino acids long. V shed 5 bases and J shed 7 bases, with 14 bases lying between them. DNA of the CDR3: TGTGCCAGTAGTCCACAGGGAATGAGTGGCTACACCTTC. Encoded protein: CASSPQGMSGYTF.

CDR3 amino acids: CASREGRGGTEAFF. CDR3 nucleotide sequence: TGTGCCAGCAGAGAGGGACGGGGAGGCACTGAAGCTTTCTTT. The chain combines TRBV9 with TRBJ1-1, with D possibly matching TRBD1 (5 bases). V was shortened by 5 bases and J by 4 bases, with 15 bases between the two germline ends. The CDR3 is 14 residues long. Germline V gene data show CDR1 as SGDLS and CDR2 as YYNGEE.

The rearrangement links TRBV20-1 to TRBJ2-5; tentative D call: TRBD2 (6 bases). Trimming removed 7 bases at V and 5 bases at J, with 23 bases between. CDR1 is DFQATT and CDR2 is SNEGSKA in the germline V gene (reference sequence). This CDR3 is built from 15 residues. CDR3 sequence: CSVETDRRASETQYF. CDR3 nucleotide sequence: TGCAGTGTGGAAACAGATAGGAGGGCATCGGAGACCCAGTACTTC.

V is TRBV10-3 and J is TRBJ2-7, with D possibly matching TRBD2 (5 bases). CDR1 is ENHRY, CDR2 SYGVKD, per germline. The CDR3 has 12 amino acids. Trimming took 6 bases from V and 2 from J, leaving 8 bases between them. CDR3 amino acids: CAIRTGTYEQYF. CDR3 sequence (DNA): TGTGCCATCAGGACGGGAACCTACGAGCAGTACTTC.

This clonotype was seen a handful of times. The chain recombines TRBV27 with TRBJ1-6; D uncertain. From germline, CDR1 is MNHEY and CDR2 SMNVEV (reference sequence). The CDR3 contains 15 residues. V was pared by 7 bases and J by 2 bases, with 12 bases between. The CDR3 reads CASTYRTPYNSPLHF. The CDR3, as DNA: TGTGCCAGCACTTATCGAACCCCCTATAATTCACCCCTCCACTTT.

V is TRBV19 and J is TRBJ1-2, with D perhaps TRBD1 (5 bases). CDR3 length equals 14 residues. V was shortened by 3 bases and J by 2 bases, with 10 bases between the two germline ends. The germline gives CDR1 LNHDA, CDR2 SQIVND (reference sequence). The CDR3 loop reads CASSMGGRNYGYTF. The CDR3 region has the DNA TGTGCCAGTAGTATGGGGGGAAGGAACTATGGCTACACCTTC.

In this sample, this clonotype turned up many times. This sequence joins TRBV5-1 and TRBJ1-2; 9 bases map to TRBD1. The CDR3 runs 13 residues. Trimming removed 7 bases from V and 1 base from J; junction bases left unmatched: 2. Germline V gives CDR1 SGHRS, CDR2 YFSETQ. CDR3 bases: TGCGCCAGCGGGACAGGGAATAACTATGGCTACACCTTC. It translates to CASGTGNNYGYTF.